These 28 T cell receptor beta chains were all obtained from the same sample, sequenced in a study of shared clonotypes between healthy human individuals. The repertoire was sequenced with immunoSEQ multiplex PCR; TCRdb's copy has only in-frame clones and lacks some. The repertoire includes approximately 350,000 clones, roughly 70% of them detected once, and 10% sits in the top ten. Sequenced sample: memory CD4+ T cells sorted from blood. Subset: CD45RA-negative fraction. The origin of the receptors is a man younger than 40 in good health.

The chain recombines TRBV7-2 with TRBJ1-3, with D tentatively TRBD1 (6 bases). CDR1 is SGHTA, CDR2 FQGNSA, per germline. The CDR3 is 14 residues long. Trimming pared 2 bases from V and 5 bases from J, leaving 10 bases between. CDR3 nucleotide sequence: TGTGCCAGCAGCTTAAACAGGGACAGAAACACCATATATTTT. Protein: CASSLNRDRNTIYF.

This clone showed up just a few times. The genes are TRBV12-2 and TRBJ1-3; the table gives TRBD1 as D, unverified against the DNA. TRBV12-2 has pseudogene status. There are 19 residues in the CDR3. Here the CDR3 DNA reads TGTGCAAGTCGCCCCGGACAGGGACCGTGGCTAACCTCTGGAAACACCATATATTTT. It yields the protein CASRPGQGPWLTSGNTIYF.

The chain is built from TRBV11-2 and TRBJ2-4; 8 positions match TRBD2. This CDR3 has 17 residues. With 2 bases clipped from V and 0 bases from J, the junction kept 6 bases outside the gene matches. Germline assignment: CDR1 SGHAT and CDR2 FQNNGV. CDR3 coding DNA: TGTGCCAGCAGCTTAAGGGCCCTAGCGGGAGCCAAAAACATTCAGTACTTC. This gives the protein CASSLRALAGAKNIQYF.

The chain is built from TRBV4-3 and TRBJ2-3; possibly TRBD1 for D (5 bases). V was shortened by 0 bases and J by 2 bases, with 12 bases between the two germline ends. The CDR3 is made up of 16 amino acids. The germline V gene encodes CDR1 LGHNA and CDR2 YSLEER. CDR3 amino acids: CASSQDPLRATDTQYF. The CDR3 nucleotides are TGCGCCAGCAGCCAAGACCCCCTCAGGGCCACAGATACGCAGTATTTT.

The chain couples TRBV6-6 to TRBJ2-7, with 8 bases identical to TRBD2. The CDR3 consists of 14 residues. Germline lookup yields CDR1 MNHNY and CDR2 SVGAGI (reference sequence). The J segment lost 6 bases and the V segment lost 6 bases, leaving 10 bases of the junction unmatched. CDR3 sequence reads: CASSSGTSQPEQYF. As DNA, the CDR3 is TGTGCCAGCAGCTCCGGGACTAGTCAACCCGAGCAGTACTTC.

The chain employs TRBV6-1 and TRBJ2-3; 8 positions match TRBD2. Per the germline V gene, CDR1 is MNHNS and CDR2 is SASEGT. The CDR3 runs to 14 residues. The trim removed 10 bases at V and 0 bases at J, leaving 6 bases unmatched. Here the CDR3 DNA reads TGTGCCACCCCTAGCGGGCCTAGCACAGATACGCAGTATTTT. Translating it yields CATPSGPSTDTQYF.

This rearrangement joins TRBV6-1 to TRBJ2-7; a weak D match, TRBD1 (5 bases). Trimming shortened V by 0 bases and J by 7 bases, and 13 bases separated the two germline ends. The CDR3 runs 14 residues. CDR1 is MNHNS and CDR2 is SASEGT in the germline V gene. CDR3 amino acids: CASSEAPTWTEQYF. CDR3 nucleotides: TGTGCCAGCAGTGAAGCGCCGACCTGGACAGAGCAGTACTTC.

The chain employs TRBV5-1 and TRBJ1-5, with a tentative D call TRBD1 (6 bases). The germline V gene encodes CDR1 SGHRS and CDR2 YFSETQ. Trimming took off 4 bases at V and 10 bases at J, with 18 bases between the two ends. This CDR3 spans 14 amino acids. The CDR3 region has the DNA TGCGCCAGCAGCATGGACAGCCTTAGTAGTCCCCAGCATTTT. As protein: CASSMDSLSSPQHF. The variable domain in full, with the rest retrieved from reference TRBV5-1 and TRBJ1-5, is KAGVTQTPRYLIKTRGQQVTLSCSPISGHRSVSWYQQTPGQGLQFLFEYFSETQRNKGNFPGRFSGRQFSNSRSEMNVSTLELGDSALYLCASSMDSLSSPQHFGDGTRLSIL.

The V and J genes are TRBV5-1 and TRBJ2-7, with no clear D. Germline values: CDR1 SGHRS, CDR2 YFSETQ. The CDR3 contains 17 residues. The V end was cut by 0 bases, the J end by 0 bases, with 16 bases between. CDR3 DNA: TGCGCCAGCAGCTTGGGCCAGGCCCAAGGGCGCTCCTACGAGCAGTACTTC. Protein product: CASSLGQAQGRSYEQYF.

V usage is TRBV7-2 and J usage is TRBJ2-5; 14 nucleotides line up with TRBD2. This CDR3 is 16 amino acids long. Trimming at V came to 3 bases and at J to 5 bases, leaving 5 bases not matched to a gene. Germline values: CDR1 SGHTA, CDR2 FQGNSA. CDR3 coding DNA: TGTGCCAGCAGCTTTTCGACTAGCGGGAGGGCGGAGACCCAGTACTTC. It is translated as CASSFSTSGRAETQYF.

This rearrangement joins TRBV7-9 to TRBJ1-1, with a possible D match to TRBD1 (5 bases). Germline V gene lookup returns CDR1 SEHNR and CDR2 FQNEAQ (reference sequence). The V and J ends lost 7 bases and 0 bases respectively, with 21 bases between them. The CDR3 is made up of 17 amino acids. This CDR3 is CASNPGRLGIMNTEAFF. The CDR3 nucleotides read TGTGCCAGCAACCCGGGGCGCTTAGGAATCATGAACACTGAAGCTTTCTTT.

The gene calls are TRBV19 and TRBJ2-3; 7 bases line up with TRBD2. Germline CDR1 is LNHDA and CDR2 is SQIVND (reference sequence). The CDR3 totals 14 residues. Trimming took 6 bases from V and 0 from J; bases not matched to a gene: 3. CDR3 nucleotides: TGTGCCAGTAGCCTTAGCGGGAGCACAGATACGCAGTATTTT. Translating gives CASSLSGSTDTQYF.

The chain carries TRBV28 and TRBJ2-7; 10 bases are a match to TRBD1. After removal of 6 bases from V and 5 bases from J, the junction contained 7 bases not matched to a gene. The CDR3 consists of 14 residues. Germline V gives CDR1 MDHEN, CDR2 SYDVKM. The CDR3 DNA reads as TGTGCCAGCAGCACCCGACAGGGGGCCGACGAGCAGTACTTC. Residues: CASSTRQGADEQYF.

The chain combines TRBV18 with TRBJ2-1; 9 nucleotides agree with TRBD2. Unmatched junction bases numbered 5, after V lost 1 base and J lost 7 bases. Germline V gives CDR1 KGHSH, CDR2 LQKENI. CDR3 length: 15 amino acids. CDR3 DNA sequence: TGTGCCAGCTCACCACATGAGCGGGAGGCGAATGAGCAGTTCTTC. It codes for CASSPHEREANEQFF.

The chain uses TRBV2 and TRBJ2-5, with D possibly being TRBD1 or TRBD2 (5 bases each). V lost 4 bases and J 5 bases, leaving 11 bases between the germline ends. The CDR3 loop spans 13 amino acids. CDR1 SNHLY and CDR2 FYNNEI come from the germline V gene. The CDR3 reads CASSGDVGETQYF. The CDR3 DNA follows: TGTGCCAGCAGTGGGGACGTGGGGGAGACCCAGTACTTC.

The genes are TRBV7-9 and TRBJ1-1; D remains unclear. V lost 0 bases and J 3 bases, leaving 11 bases between the germline ends. The germline CDR1 and CDR2 sequences are SEHNR and FQNEAQ (reference sequence). This CDR3 comprises 15 residues. The CDR3 bases are TGTGCCAGCAGCTTAGCGGATCCCGACTACACTGAAGCTTTCTTT. Protein product: CASSLADPDYTEAFF.

The chain is built from TRBV11-2 and TRBJ2-7, with D possibly being TRBD2 (5 bases). The CDR3 sequence is 15 residues long. Between the trimmed V and J ends, which lost 2 bases and 6 bases, there was a span of 17 bases. The V gene's germline CDR1 is SGHAT and CDR2 FQNNGV. The CDR3 DNA follows: TGTGCCAGCAGCTTACGTACTAGTAATTCGGCCGAGCAGTACTTC. This sequence encodes CASSLRTSNSAEQYF.

This chain uses TRBV7-9 with TRBJ2-6; 9 positions agree with TRBD1. Losses at the gene ends were 3 bases for V and 0 bases for J; bases not matched to a gene: 6. Looked up from germline, CDR1 is SEHNR and CDR2 is FQNEAQ (reference sequence). CDR3 length: 18 amino acids. CDR3 loop: CASSLYRGQDSGANVLTF. The DNA for the CDR3 is TGTGCCAGCAGCTTGTACAGGGGGCAAGACTCTGGGGCCAACGTCCTGACTTTC.

There are a few counts of this clone. J is TRBJ2-2 and V is TRBV5-1; D is unclear. Germline-derived CDR1 and CDR2 are SGHRS and YFSETQ. The CDR3 spans 17 residues. Trimming removed 0 bases at V and 2 bases at J, with 14 bases between. In DNA, the CDR3 is TGCGCCAGCAGCTTGGCCCCAAGCCGCCGTAACACCGGGGAGCTGTTTTTT. This encodes CASSLAPSRRNTGELFF.

The chain has TRBV7-6 and TRBJ2-3, with unresolved D. V was shortened by 2 bases and J by 1 base, with 16 bases between the two germline ends. There are 17 residues in the CDR3. CDR1 and CDR2 from the germline V gene are SGHVS and FNYEAQ. Here the CDR3 reads CASSLSVFLAGTDTQYF. The CDR3 region has the DNA TGTGCCAGCAGCTTAAGTGTCTTTTTGGCTGGCACAGATACGCAGTATTTT.

This clone was counted at least ten times. Different DNA sequences within this sample yield the same CDR3. The chain couples TRBV5-4 to TRBJ1-1, with unresolved D. The CDR3 is 11 residues long. Germline CDR1 and CDR2: SGHNT and YYREEE (reference sequence). Trimming cost V 1 base and J 2 bases, with 0 bases left between them. CDR3 sequence: CASSLNTEAFF. CDR3 DNA: TGTGCCAGCAGCTTGAACACTGAAGCTTTCTTT.

The chain has TRBV7-2 and TRBJ2-5, with D perhaps given as TRBD1 or TRBD2 (5 bases each). V dropped 3 bases and J dropped 2 bases, with 16 bases sitting between them. Germline-derived CDR1 and CDR2 are SGHTA and FQGNSA. The CDR3 loop spans 16 amino acids. The CDR3 DNA reads TGTGCCAGCAGCTTCAGTTCGGGGCAGGGACAAGAGACCCAGTACTTC. Translating it yields CASSFSSGQGQETQYF.

This chain connects TRBV5-1 to TRBJ2-3; 7 bases fit TRBD1. Trimming cost V 0 bases and J 3 bases; bases outside gene matches: 7. Germline CDR1 and CDR2: SGHRS and YFSETQ. This CDR3 spans 16 amino acids. The CDR3 region is CASSLGTGVGTDTQYF. CDR3 coding DNA: TGCGCCAGCAGCTTGGGCACAGGGGTGGGGACAGATACGCAGTATTTT.

Concerning this clone: This sample also contains other DNA sequences that code for the same CDR3. The V gene is TRBV30, the J gene TRBJ2-7; D unresolved. Germline CDR1 is GTSNPN and CDR2 is SVGIG (reference sequence). The length of the CDR3 is 11 residues. V was shortened by 4 bases and J by 3 bases, with 7 bases between the two germline ends. The CDR3 nucleotides are TGTGCCTGGAATTTTAACTACGAGCAGTACTTC. This sequence encodes CAWNFNYEQYF.

The table lists this clone with a few counts. J is TRBJ1-1 and V is TRBV14, with D hard to call. The CDR3 spans 17 residues. V was cut by 2 bases and J by 5 bases, with 21 bases left in between. Germline lookup yields CDR1 SGHDN and CDR2 FVKESK. The CDR3 here is CASSQYRLFLSGTEAFF. The CDR3 nucleotides read TGTGCCAGCAGCCAATACCGTCTTTTCCTCAGCGGGACTGAAGCTTTCTTT.

The V call is TRBV7-9, the J call TRBJ2-3, with 12 bases that match TRBD2. The CDR3 consists of 16 residues. Unmatched junction bases numbered 8, after V lost 5 bases and J lost 5 bases. Germline lookup yields CDR1 SEHNR and CDR2 FQNEAQ (reference sequence). The CDR3 nucleotides are TGTGCCAGCAGCCCCCGACTAGCGGGAGAAGGAGATACGCAGTATTTT. It specifies CASSPRLAGEGDTQYF.

The chain couples TRBV7-8 to TRBJ2-7, with 7 positions matching TRBD1. This CDR3 has 14 residues. Germline trimming cut 0 bases from V and 6 bases from J; bases unmatched to any gene: 5. CDR1 and CDR2 from the germline V gene are SGHVS and FQNEAQ. CDR3 amino acids: CASSLAKTGIEQYF. In DNA form, the CDR3 reads TGTGCCAGCAGCTTAGCCAAGACAGGGATCGAGCAGTACTTC.

The chain is built from TRBV9 and TRBJ2-1; D ambiguous. Trimming pared 4 bases from V and 0 bases from J, leaving 14 bases between. CDR3 length equals 16 residues. The germline V gene encodes CDR1 SGDLS and CDR2 YYNGEE. The CDR3 sequence: CASSPDSSLSYNEQFF. The CDR3, as DNA: TGTGCCAGCAGCCCTGACTCGAGCCTCTCCTACAATGAGCAGTTCTTC. Combining the CDR3 with reference TRBV9 and TRBJ2-1 gives the whole variable domain DSGVTQTPKHLITATGQRVTLRCSPRSGDLSVYWYQQSLDQGLQFLIQYYNGEERAKGNILERFSAQQFPDLHSELNLSSLELGDSALYFCASSPDSSLSYNEQFFGPGTRLTVL.